A single sample gave rise to the 5 T cell receptor beta chains below, sequenced in a study of OX40 agonist ivuxolimab in advanced cancers. Preparation of the library involved the immunoSEQ multiplex PCR assay. This is the immuneACCESS table as TCRdb keeps it, with only in-frame sequences that have V and J called. A part of the clones is gone; compared with another copy, unresolved V genes explain less than half, and the rest is unexplained. The sample has tens of thousands of clones on record, approximately 81% of them singletons. Jointly, the top ten make up 1.3% to 1.5% of the sample. Sequenced material: CD4+ or CD8+ T cells sorted from blood, taken in a trial of the OX40 agonist ivuxolimab. All receptors derive from an adult with an advanced solid tumor such as melanoma, head and neck, liver or kidney cancer.

CDR3 bases: TGTGCCAGCAGCTTGGCCCCGGGACCCATTCTTAATACGCAGTATTTT. This encodes CASSLAPGPILNTQYF. The chain combines TRBV5-8 with TRBJ2-3; either TRBD1 or TRBD2 may supply D (5 bases each). Germline assignment: CDR1 SGHTS and CDR2 YDEGEE. Trimming pared 0 bases from V and 7 bases from J, leaving 18 bases between. This CDR3 spans 16 amino acids.

The chain employs TRBV29-1 and TRBJ1-4, with a tentative D call TRBD1 (5 bases). Deletions cut 7 bases from V and 4 bases from J, with 16 bases between. There are 14 residues in the CDR3. The V gene's germline CDR1 is SQVTM and CDR2 ANQGSEA. CDR3 amino acids: CSGAGGALNEKLFF. CDR3 DNA sequence: TGCAGCGGCGCCGGAGGGGCCCTTAATGAAAAACTGTTTTTT.

J is TRBJ2-1 and V is TRBV4-1; 9 positions agree with TRBD2. J gave up 9 bases and V 3 bases, and 12 bases lay outside the gene matches. The CDR3 runs to 16 residues. CDR1 and CDR2 (germline): MGHRA, YSYEKL. The CDR3 DNA sequence: TGCGCCAGCAGCCATCGCGTAGGCGGGGGGGCGGTTGAGCAGTTCTTC. Protein: CASSHRVGGGAVEQFF.

The genes are TRBV2 and TRBJ1-1; D call uncertain. V was clipped by 6 bases and J by 4 bases, with 12 bases between them. This CDR3 is built from 13 residues. CDR1 and CDR2 (germline): SNHLY, FYNNEI. This chain's CDR3 is CASRKGIGTEAFF. CDR3 in DNA: TGTGCCAGCAGGAAGGGTATCGGCACTGAAGCTTTCTTT.

The chain combines TRBV2 with TRBJ2-1; 9 bases align to TRBD1. The CDR3 length is 13 residues. The germline V gene has CDR1 SNHLY and CDR2 FYNNEI. V was pared by 11 bases and J by 9 bases, with 11 bases of the junction left unmatched. CDR3 coding DNA: TGTGCCGGCGGACAGGGGACGTTCGGTGAGCAGTTCTTC. Translated: CAGGQGTFGEQFF. Based on the CDR3 plus reference TRBV2 and TRBJ2-1, the full variable domain is EPEVTQTPSHQVTQMGQEVILRCVPISNHLYFYWYRQILGQKVEFLVSFYNNEISEKSEIFDDQFSVERPDGSNFTLKIRSTKLEDSAMYFCAGGQGTFGEQFFGPGTRLTVL.